This passage covers 7 T cell receptor beta chains from one sample sequenced in a study of T cell responses to AZD1222 COVID-19 vaccine. Sequencing was performed with immunoSEQ multiplex PCR; in TCRdb, only in-frame clones are kept and a portion is missing. The table shows 150,000 to 190,000 clones, with 90% occurring only once. The sequences come from peripheral blood, collected 28 days after the second AZD1222 dose. These receptors were collected from an adult who received the AZD1222 COVID-19 vaccine.

The chain carries TRBV19 and TRBJ2-6; D possibly uses TRBD1 or TRBD2 (5 bases each). CDR3 size: 15 residues. Germline values: CDR1 LNHDA, CDR2 SQIVND (reference sequence). Trimming took off 6 bases at V and 0 bases at J, with 9 bases between the two ends. The CDR3 sequence is CASRRGDSGANVLTF. The CDR3 DNA reads TGTGCCAGTAGGAGGGGAGACTCTGGGGCCAACGTCCTGACTTTC. Full variable domain (remainder filled in from reference TRBV19 and TRBJ2-6): DGGITQSPKYLFRKEGQNVTLSCEQNLNHDAMYWYRQDPGQGLRLIYYSQIVNDFQKGDIAEGYSVSREKKESFPLTVTSAQKNPTAFYLCASRRGDSGANVLTFGAGSRLTVL.

This rearrangement joins TRBV5-1 to TRBJ2-7, with D perhaps being TRBD1 or TRBD2 (6 bases each). Trimming shortened V by 2 bases and J by 1 base, and 13 bases separated the two germline ends. The CDR3 is 15 amino acids. Germline V CDR1 and CDR2: SGHRS, YFSETQ. In DNA form, the CDR3 reads TGCGCCAGCAGCTTAGGGGGGATCGAATCCTACGAGCAGTACTTC. Its protein product is CASSLGGIESYEQYF. Combining the CDR3 with reference TRBV5-1 and TRBJ2-7 gives the whole variable domain KAGVTQTPRYLIKTRGQQVTLSCSPISGHRSVSWYQQTPGQGLQFLFEYFSETQRNKGNFPGRFSGRQFSNSRSEMNVSTLELGDSALYLCASSLGGIESYEQYFGPGTRLTVT.

The chain recombines TRBV27 with TRBJ1-6; D gene uncertain. Trimming removed 1 base at V and 13 bases at J, with 14 bases between. The length of the CDR3 is 14 residues. Germline V gene lookup returns CDR1 MNHEY and CDR2 SMNVEV (reference sequence). CDR3 in amino acids: CASSLFAQIGPLHF. In DNA, the CDR3 is TGTGCCAGCAGTTTATTCGCGCAGATCGGTCCCCTCCACTTT.

V and J are TRBV9 and TRBJ2-5; D is possibly TRBD2 (5 bases). CDR1 SGDLS and CDR2 YYNGEE come from the germline V gene. The CDR3 extends over 14 amino acids. Trimming stripped 1 base from V and 9 bases from J, with 16 bases between. CDR3 DNA: TGTGCCAGCAGCGTAAGCTCAGCAGCGGCGGCCCAGTACTTC. Protein product: CASSVSSAAAAQYF.

This clone turned up a few times. The sample holds other DNA sequences that translate to the same CDR3. The V gene is TRBV18, the J gene TRBJ1-5; D not resolved. Germline CDR1 reads KGHSH; CDR2 reads LQKENI. The CDR3 is 12 amino acids. Trimming stripped 0 bases from V and 6 bases from J, with 3 bases between. DNA of the CDR3: TGTGCCAGCTCACCACCGGGTCAGCCCCAGCATTTT. Its translation: CASSPPGQPQHF.

The chain is built from TRBV2 and TRBJ1-4, with D perhaps matching TRBD1 (6 bases). This CDR3 is 15 amino acids long. The V end lost 4 bases, the J end lost 6 bases, and 15 bases lay between the germline ends. Germline CDR1 SNHLY, CDR2 FYNNEI. CDR3 nucleotide sequence: TGTGCCAGCAGTGTCTTCCCAGCAGGGGATGAAAAACTGTTTTTT. This translates into CASSVFPAGDEKLFF.

In its sample, this clone was seen once. The chain links TRBV5-1 to TRBJ2-7; 9 bases align to TRBD2. The CDR3 contains 16 residues. CDR1 and CDR2 (germline): SGHRS, YFSETQ. Trimming at V came to 1 base and at J to 2 bases, leaving 7 bases not matched to a gene. DNA for the CDR3: TGCGCCAGCAGCTTGTACGTAGCGGGAGCTACCTACGAGCAGTACTTC. It is translated as CASSLYVAGATYEQYF. Looking up the rest from reference TRBV5-1 and TRBJ2-7 gives the full variable domain: KAGVTQTPRYLIKTRGQQVTLSCSPISGHRSVSWYQQTPGQGLQFLFEYFSETQRNKGNFPGRFSGRQFSNSRSEMNVSTLELGDSALYLCASSLYVAGATYEQYFGPGTRLTVT.